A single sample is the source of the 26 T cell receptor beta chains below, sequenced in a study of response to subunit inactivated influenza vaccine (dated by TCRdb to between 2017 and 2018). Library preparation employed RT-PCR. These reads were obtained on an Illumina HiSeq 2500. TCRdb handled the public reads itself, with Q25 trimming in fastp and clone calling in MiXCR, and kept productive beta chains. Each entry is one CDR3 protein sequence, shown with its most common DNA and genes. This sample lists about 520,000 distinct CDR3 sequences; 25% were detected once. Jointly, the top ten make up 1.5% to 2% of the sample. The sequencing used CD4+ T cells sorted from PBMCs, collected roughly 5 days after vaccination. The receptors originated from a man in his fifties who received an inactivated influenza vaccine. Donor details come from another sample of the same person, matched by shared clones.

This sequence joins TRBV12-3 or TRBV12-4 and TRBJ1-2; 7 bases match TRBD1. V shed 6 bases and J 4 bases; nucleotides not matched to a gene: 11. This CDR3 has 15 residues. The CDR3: CASRRGTVRSYGYTF. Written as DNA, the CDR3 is TGTGCCAGCAGGCGCGGGACAGTGCGTAGCTATGGCTACACCTTC.

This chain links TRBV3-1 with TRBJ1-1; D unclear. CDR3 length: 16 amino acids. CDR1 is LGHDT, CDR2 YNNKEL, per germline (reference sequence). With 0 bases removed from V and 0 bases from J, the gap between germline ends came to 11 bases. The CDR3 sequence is CASSQDLRRVNTEAFF. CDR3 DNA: TGTGCCAGCAGCCAAGACCTTAGACGGGTGAACACTGAAGCTTTCTTT.

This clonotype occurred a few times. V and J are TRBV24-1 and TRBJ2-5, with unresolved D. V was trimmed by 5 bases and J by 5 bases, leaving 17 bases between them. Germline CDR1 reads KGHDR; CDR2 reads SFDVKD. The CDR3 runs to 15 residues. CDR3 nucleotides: TGTGCCACCAGTGGTGTTATGGGGAATGGGGAGACCCAGTACTTC. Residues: CATSGVMGNGETQYF.

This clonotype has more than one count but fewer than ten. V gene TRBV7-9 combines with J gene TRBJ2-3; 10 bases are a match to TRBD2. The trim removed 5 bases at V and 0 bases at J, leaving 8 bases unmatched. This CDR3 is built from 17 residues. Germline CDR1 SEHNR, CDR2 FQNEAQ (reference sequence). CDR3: CASSTPLAGVSTDTQYF. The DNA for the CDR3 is TGTGCCAGCAGCACCCCGCTAGCGGGGGTTAGCACAGATACGCAGTATTTT.

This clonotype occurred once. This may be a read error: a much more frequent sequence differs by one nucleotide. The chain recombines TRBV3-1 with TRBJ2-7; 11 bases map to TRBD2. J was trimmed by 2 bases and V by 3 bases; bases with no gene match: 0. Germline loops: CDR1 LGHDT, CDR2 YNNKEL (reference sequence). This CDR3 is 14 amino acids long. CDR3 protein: CASSQTSGTYEQYF. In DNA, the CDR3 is TGTGCCAGCAGCCAGACTAGCGGGACCTACGAGCAGTACTTC.

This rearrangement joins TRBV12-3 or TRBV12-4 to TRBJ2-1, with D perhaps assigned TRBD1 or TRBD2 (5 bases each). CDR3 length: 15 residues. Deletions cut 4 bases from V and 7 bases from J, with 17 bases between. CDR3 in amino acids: CASSWGSAPGNEQFF. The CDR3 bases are TGTGCCAGCAGTTGGGGGTCGGCTCCGGGTAATGAGCAGTTCTTC.

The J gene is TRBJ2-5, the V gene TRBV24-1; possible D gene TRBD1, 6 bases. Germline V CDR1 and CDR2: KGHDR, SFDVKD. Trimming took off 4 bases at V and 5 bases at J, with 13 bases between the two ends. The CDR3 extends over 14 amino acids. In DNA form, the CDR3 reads TGTGCCACCAGTGACCACAGGGAAGGGGAGACCCAGTACTTC. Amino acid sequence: CATSDHREGETQYF.

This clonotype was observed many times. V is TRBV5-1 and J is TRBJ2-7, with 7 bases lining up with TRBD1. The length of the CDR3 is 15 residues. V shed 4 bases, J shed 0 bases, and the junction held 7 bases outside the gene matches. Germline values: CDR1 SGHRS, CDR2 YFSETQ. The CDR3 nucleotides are TGCGCCAGCAGCCTTCTTCGGGACAGCTCCTACGAGCAGTACTTC. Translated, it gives CASSLLRDSSYEQYF.

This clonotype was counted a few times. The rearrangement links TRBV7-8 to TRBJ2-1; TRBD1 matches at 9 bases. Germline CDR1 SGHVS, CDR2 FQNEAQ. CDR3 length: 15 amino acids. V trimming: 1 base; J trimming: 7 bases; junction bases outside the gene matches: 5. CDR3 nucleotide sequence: TGTGCCAGCAGCTTAGGAAGGGACAGGGTTAATGAGCAGTTCTTC. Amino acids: CASSLGRDRVNEQFF.

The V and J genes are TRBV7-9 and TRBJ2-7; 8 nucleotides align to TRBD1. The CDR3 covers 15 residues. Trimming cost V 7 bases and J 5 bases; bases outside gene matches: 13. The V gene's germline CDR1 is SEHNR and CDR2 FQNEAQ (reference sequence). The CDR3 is CASTPNQGAFDEQYF. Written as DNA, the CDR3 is TGTGCCAGCACCCCCAACCAGGGGGCTTTTGACGAGCAGTACTTC. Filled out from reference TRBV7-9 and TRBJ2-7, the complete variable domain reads DTGVSQNPRHKITKRGQNVTFRCDPISEHNRLYWYRQTLGQGPEFLTYFQNEAQLEKSRLLSDRFSAERPKGSFSTLEIQRTEQGDSAMYLCASTPNQGAFDEQYFGPGTRLTVT.

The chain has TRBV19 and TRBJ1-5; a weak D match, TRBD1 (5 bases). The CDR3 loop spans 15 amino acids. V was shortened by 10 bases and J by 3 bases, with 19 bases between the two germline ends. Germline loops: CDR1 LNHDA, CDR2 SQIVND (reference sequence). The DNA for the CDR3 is TGTGCCACAAAGGCGGAAAGGGGTCCCAATCAGCCCCAGCATTTT. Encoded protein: CATKAERGPNQPQHF.

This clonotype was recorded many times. The DNA of the CDR3 is TGTGCCAGCAATAATTCGAGAGTCCGGGACAGGGCTCAAGAGACCCAGTACTTC. It specifies CASNNSRVRDRAQETQYF. The chain joins TRBV6-2 or TRBV6-3 to TRBJ2-5; 9 bases map to TRBD1. CDR3 length: 18 amino acids. Germline lookup yields CDR1 MNHEY and CDR2 SVGEGT. With 7 bases clipped from V and 2 bases from J, the junction kept 17 bases outside the gene matches.

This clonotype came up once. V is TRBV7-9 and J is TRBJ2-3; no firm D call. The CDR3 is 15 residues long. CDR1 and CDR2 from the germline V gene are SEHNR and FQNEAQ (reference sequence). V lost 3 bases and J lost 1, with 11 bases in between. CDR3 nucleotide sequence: TGTGCCAGCAGCTTCCGTGGGTCTGGCACAGATACGCAGTATTTT. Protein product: CASSFRGSGTDTQYF.

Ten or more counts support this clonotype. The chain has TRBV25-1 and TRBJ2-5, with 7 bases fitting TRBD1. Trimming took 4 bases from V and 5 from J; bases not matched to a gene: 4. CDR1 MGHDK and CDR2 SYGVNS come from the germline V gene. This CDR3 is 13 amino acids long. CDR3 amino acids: CASSATGSETQYF. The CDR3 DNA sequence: TGTGCCAGCAGTGCGACAGGGTCGGAGACCCAGTACTTC. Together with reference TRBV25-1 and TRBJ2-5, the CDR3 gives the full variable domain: EADIYQTPRYLVIGTGKKITLECSQTMGHDKMYWYQQDPGMELHLIHYSYGVNSTEKGDLSSESTVSRIRTEHFPLTLESARPSHTSQYLCASSATGSETQYFGPGTRLLVL.

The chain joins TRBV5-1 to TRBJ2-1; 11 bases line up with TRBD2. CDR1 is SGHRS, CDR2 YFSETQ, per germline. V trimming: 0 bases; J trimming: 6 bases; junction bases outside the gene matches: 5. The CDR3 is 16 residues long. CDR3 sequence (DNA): TGCGCCAGCAGCTTGGAGCCTAGCGGGGGGCGCAATGAGCAGTTCTTC. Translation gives CASSLEPSGGRNEQFF.

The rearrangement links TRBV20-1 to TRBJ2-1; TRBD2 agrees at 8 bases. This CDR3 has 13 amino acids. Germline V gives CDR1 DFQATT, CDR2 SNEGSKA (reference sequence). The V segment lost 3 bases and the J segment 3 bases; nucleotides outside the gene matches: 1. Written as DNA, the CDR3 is TGCAGTGCTAGGCGGGGGGACTACAATGAGCAGTTCTTC. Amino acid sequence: CSARRGDYNEQFF.

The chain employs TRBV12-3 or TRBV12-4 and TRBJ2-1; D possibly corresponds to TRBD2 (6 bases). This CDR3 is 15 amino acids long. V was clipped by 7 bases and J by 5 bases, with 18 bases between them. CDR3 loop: CASTPDGGSHNEQFF. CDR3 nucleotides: TGTGCCAGCACTCCCGACGGAGGGTCACACAATGAGCAGTTCTTC.

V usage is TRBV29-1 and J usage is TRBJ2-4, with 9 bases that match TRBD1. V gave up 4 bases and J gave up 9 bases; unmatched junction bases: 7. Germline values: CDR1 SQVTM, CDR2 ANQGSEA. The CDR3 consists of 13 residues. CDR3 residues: CSVARQGDGIQYF. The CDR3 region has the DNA TGCAGCGTTGCGAGACAGGGGGACGGCATTCAGTACTTC. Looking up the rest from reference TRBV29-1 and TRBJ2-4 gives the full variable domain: SAVISQKPSRDICQRGTSLTIQCQVDSQVTMMFWYRQQPGQSLTLIATANQGSEATYESGFVIDKFPISRPNLTFSTLTVSNMSPEDSSIYLCSVARQGDGIQYFGAGTRLSVL.

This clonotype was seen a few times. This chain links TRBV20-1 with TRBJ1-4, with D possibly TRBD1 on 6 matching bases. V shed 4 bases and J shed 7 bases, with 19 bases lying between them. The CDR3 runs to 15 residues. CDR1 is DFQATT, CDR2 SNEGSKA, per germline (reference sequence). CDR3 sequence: CSATTSGQGIEKLFF. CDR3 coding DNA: TGCAGTGCTACCACCTCGGGGCAGGGGATTGAAAAACTGTTTTTT.

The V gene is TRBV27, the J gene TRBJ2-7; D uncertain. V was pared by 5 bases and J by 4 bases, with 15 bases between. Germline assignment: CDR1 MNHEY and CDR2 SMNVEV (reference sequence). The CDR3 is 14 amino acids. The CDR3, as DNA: TGTGCCAGCAGTCCCCTCGGTGGGTGGTACGAGCAGTACTTC. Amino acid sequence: CASSPLGGWYEQYF.

CDR3: CASSQMTSARYEQYF. The CDR3, as DNA: TGTGCCAGCAGCCAAATGACTAGCGCGAGGTACGAGCAGTACTTC. This chain uses TRBV14 with TRBJ2-7; 8 bases map to TRBD2. The CDR3 sequence is 15 residues long. Germline V gene sequence: CDR1 SGHDN, CDR2 FVKESK. V shed 2 bases, J shed 4 bases, and the junction held 7 bases outside the gene matches.

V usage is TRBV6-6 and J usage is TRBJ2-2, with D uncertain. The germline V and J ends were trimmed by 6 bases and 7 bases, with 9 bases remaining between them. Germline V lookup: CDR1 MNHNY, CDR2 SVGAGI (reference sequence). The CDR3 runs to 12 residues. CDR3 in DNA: TGTGCCAGCAGCCGCCCCGACGGGGAGCTGTTTTTT. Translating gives CASSRPDGELFF.

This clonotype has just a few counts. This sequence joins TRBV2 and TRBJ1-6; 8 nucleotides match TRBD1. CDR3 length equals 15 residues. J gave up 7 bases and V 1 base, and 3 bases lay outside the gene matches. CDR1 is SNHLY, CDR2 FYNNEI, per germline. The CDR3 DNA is TGTGCCAGCAGTGAAGACACAGGGGGGAATTCACCCCTCCACTTT. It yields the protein CASSEDTGGNSPLHF.

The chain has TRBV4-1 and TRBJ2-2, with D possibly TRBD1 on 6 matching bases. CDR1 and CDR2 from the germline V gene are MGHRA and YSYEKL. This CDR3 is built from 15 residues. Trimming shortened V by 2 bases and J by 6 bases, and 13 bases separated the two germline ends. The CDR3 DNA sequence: TGCGCCAGCAGCCAATTTGCAGGGGTCCCCGGGGAGCTGTTTTTT. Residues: CASSQFAGVPGELFF.

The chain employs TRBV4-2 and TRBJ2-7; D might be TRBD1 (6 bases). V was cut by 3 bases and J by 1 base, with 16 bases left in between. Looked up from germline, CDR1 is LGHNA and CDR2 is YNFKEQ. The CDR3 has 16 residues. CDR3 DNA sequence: TGTGCCAGCAGCCAGGAAGGGACATTTGGTTCCTACGAGCAGTACTTC. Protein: CASSQEGTFGSYEQYF.

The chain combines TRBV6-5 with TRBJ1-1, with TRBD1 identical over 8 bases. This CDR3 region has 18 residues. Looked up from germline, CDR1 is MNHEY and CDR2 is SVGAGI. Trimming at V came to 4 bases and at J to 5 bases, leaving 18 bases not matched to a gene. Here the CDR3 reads CASSSQFGQGGVGTEAFF. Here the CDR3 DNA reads TGTGCCAGCAGTTCCCAATTCGGACAGGGAGGGGTTGGTACTGAAGCTTTCTTT.